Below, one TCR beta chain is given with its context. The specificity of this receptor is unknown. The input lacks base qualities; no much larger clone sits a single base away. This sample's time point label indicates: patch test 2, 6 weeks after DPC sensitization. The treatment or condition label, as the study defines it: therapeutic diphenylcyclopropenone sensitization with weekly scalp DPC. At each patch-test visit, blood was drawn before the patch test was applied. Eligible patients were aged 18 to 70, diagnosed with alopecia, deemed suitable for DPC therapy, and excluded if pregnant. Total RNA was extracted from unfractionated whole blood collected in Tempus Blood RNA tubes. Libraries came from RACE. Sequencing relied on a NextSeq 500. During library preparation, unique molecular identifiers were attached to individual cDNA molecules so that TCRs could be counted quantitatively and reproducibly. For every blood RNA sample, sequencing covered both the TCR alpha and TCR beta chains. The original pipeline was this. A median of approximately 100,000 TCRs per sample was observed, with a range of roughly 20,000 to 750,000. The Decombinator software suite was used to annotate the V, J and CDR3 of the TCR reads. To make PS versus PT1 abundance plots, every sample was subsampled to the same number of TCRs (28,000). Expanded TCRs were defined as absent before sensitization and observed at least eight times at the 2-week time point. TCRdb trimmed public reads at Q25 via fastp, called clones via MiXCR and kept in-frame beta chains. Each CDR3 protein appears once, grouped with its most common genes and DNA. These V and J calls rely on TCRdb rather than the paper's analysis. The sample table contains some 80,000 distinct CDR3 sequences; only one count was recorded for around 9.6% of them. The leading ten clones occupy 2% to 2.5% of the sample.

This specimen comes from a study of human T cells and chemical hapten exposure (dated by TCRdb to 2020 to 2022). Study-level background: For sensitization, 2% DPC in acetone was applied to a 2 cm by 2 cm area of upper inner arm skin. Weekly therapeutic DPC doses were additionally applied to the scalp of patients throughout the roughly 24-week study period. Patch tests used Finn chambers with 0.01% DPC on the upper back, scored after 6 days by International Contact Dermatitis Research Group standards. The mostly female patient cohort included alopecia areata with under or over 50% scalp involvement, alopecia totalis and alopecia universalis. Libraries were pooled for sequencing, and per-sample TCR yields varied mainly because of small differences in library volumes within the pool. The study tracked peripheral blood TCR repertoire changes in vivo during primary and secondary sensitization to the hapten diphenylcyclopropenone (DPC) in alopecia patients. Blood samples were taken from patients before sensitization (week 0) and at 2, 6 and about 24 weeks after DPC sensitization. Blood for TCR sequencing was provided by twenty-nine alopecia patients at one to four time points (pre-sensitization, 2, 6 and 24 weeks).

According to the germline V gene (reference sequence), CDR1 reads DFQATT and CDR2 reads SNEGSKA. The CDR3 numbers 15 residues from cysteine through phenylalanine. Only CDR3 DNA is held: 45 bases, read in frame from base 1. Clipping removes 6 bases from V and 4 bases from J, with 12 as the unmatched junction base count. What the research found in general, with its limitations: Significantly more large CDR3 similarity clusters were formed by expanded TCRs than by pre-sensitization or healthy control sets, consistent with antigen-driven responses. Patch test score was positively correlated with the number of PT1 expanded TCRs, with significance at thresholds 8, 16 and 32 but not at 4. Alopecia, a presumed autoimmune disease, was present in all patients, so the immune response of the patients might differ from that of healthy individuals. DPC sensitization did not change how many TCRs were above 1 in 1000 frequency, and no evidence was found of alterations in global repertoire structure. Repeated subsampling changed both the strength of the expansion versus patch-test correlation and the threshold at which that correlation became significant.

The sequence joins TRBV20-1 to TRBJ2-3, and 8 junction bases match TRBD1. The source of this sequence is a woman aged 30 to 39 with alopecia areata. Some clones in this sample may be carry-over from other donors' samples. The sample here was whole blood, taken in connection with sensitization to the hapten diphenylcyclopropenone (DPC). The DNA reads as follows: TGCAGTGCCCTCCAGGGGGCCAGGGTAGCAGATACGCAGTATTTT. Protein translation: CSALQGARVADTQYF.